This TCR beta chain was sequenced in a study of T-cell reconstitution after alpha-beta-depleted transplantation in children (dated by TCRdb to the mid-2010s). About the full investigation: T-cell immune reconstitution after TCRalphabeta/CD19-depleted allogeneic hematopoietic cell transplantation in children was quantitatively tracked in the study by means of TCR repertoire profiling.

The CDR3 runs 16 residues from the cysteine to the phenylalanine. Kept here is only the CDR3 DNA, which spans 48 bases and is read in frame from base 1. V drops 4 bases and J drops 1 base, leaving 13 bases in between. From a lookup of the germline V gene (reference sequence), CDR1 and CDR2 are LNHNV and YYDKDF. This clonotype occurred a few times. What this receptor recognizes is not known. No quality values exist for individual bases; no much larger clone is one base distant. The library relied on PCR. Sequencing was performed on an Illumina HiSeq 2500. TCR libraries were prepared with molecular barcoding, using unique molecular identifiers to normalize TCRbeta repertoire quantification. TCRdb applied fastp at Q25 and MiXCR to the public reads, then kept only in-frame beta chains. Every distinct CDR3 protein forms one entry, paired with its most common genes and DNA. Counted in this sample were some 600,000 distinct CDR3 sequences; around 17% of them appeared once. 0.85% to 1.3% of the sample is held by the ten biggest clonotypes.

Sequencing used PBMCs from the stem cell graft donor, obtained from the stem cell graft. The chain uses TRBV15 and TRBJ2-2; the D gene is unclear. This receptor was obtained from a human donor who donated a stem cell graft to a child with acute myeloid leukemia. The nucleotides read TGTGCCACCAGCACAGGATTGGCCGGGAACACCGGGGAGCTGTTTTTT. This is translated as CATSTGLAGNTGELFF.